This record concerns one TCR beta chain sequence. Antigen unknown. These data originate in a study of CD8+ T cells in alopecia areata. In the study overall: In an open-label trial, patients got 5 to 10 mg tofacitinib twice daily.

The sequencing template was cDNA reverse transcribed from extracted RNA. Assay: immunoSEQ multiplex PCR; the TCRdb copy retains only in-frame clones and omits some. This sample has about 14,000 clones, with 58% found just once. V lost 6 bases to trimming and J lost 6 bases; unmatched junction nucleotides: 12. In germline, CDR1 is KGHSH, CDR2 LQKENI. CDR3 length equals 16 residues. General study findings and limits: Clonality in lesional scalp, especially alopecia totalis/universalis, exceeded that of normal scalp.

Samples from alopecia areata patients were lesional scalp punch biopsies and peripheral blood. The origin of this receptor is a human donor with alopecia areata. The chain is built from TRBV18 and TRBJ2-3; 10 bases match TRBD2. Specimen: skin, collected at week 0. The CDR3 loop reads CASSSTSGALRDTQYF. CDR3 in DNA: TGTGCCAGCTCTTCCACTAGCGGGGCCCTGAGGGATACGCAGTATTTT. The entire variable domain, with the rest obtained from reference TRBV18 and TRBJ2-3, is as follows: NAGVMQNPRHLVRRRGQEARLRCSPMKGHSHVYWYRQLPEEGLKFMVYLQKENIIDESGMPKERFSAEFPKEGPSILRIQQVVRGDSAAYFCASSSTSGALRDTQYFGPGTRLTVL.